The 6 T cell receptor beta chains below all came from one sample that was sequenced in a study of shared clonotypes between healthy human individuals. Only in-frame clones appear in the TCRdb table, and some are missing; sequencing was by immunoSEQ multiplex PCR. Of 1.4 million to 1.5 million clones detected, around 97% appear once; the ten largest clones hold roughly 1.2%. The sequencing sample was made of naive CD4+ T cells sorted from blood. Subset here: CD45RA+ positively selected. The receptors were gathered from a man between 25 and 39 years old in good health.

This clone was seen a single time. The V call is TRBV10-3, the J call TRBJ2-7, with 8 bases that match TRBD1. V was pared by 4 bases and J by 3 bases, with 11 bases of the junction left unmatched. The length of the CDR3 is 16 residues. Germline assignment: CDR1 ENHRY and CDR2 SYGVKD. The CDR3 loop is CAISGSTGALIYEQYF. CDR3 in DNA: TGTGCCATCAGTGGATCGACAGGGGCCCTTATCTACGAGCAGTACTTC.

The V call is TRBV5-1, the J call TRBJ2-5, with D uncertain. The CDR3 covers 14 residues. Germline lookup yields CDR1 SGHRS and CDR2 YFSETQ. The germline V and J ends were trimmed by 1 base and 5 bases, with 12 bases remaining between them. CDR3 DNA: TGCGCCAGCAGCTTGCAGGATCCGTGGGAGACCCAGTACTTC. Protein: CASSLQDPWETQYF.

The genes are TRBV27 and TRBJ2-7; D is undetermined. Trimming took off 8 bases at V and 0 bases at J, with 17 bases between the two ends. This CDR3 is 15 amino acids long. CDR1 MNHEY and CDR2 SMNVEV come from the germline V gene (reference sequence). The CDR3 nucleotides read TGTGCCAGCGCCTCGTGGGTCGCCTCCTCCTACGAGCAGTACTTC. Translating it yields CASASWVASSYEQYF.

J is TRBJ2-3 and V is TRBV5-1; 9 bases are a match to TRBD2. This CDR3 has 16 residues. V was pared by 4 bases and J by 0 bases, with 6 bases of the junction left unmatched. Germline V gene data show CDR1 as SGHRS and CDR2 as YFSETQ. CDR3 sequence reads: CASSVSTSGSTDTQYF. CDR3 DNA sequence: TGCGCCAGCAGCGTCTCTACTAGCGGGAGCACAGATACGCAGTATTTT.

V is TRBV5-4 and J is TRBJ2-1; 9 bases align to TRBD2. J lost 2 bases, V lost 0 bases, and 9 bases had no gene match. The CDR3 is 18 residues long. Germline CDR1 reads SGHNT; CDR2 reads YYREEE (reference sequence). CDR3 loop: CASSLAGPTSGPYNEQFF. The CDR3 DNA reads TGTGCCAGCAGCTTGGCCGGACCTACTAGCGGGCCCTACAATGAGCAGTTCTTC.

The chain recombines TRBV27 with TRBJ2-2, with TRBD1 as a possible D gene (6 bases). The CDR3 consists of 15 residues. The germline V gene encodes CDR1 MNHEY and CDR2 SMNVEV (reference sequence). V gave up 5 bases and J gave up 6 bases, with 16 bases separating them. This CDR3 is CASSKHRGTSGELFF. In nucleotides, the CDR3 is TGTGCCAGCAGTAAACACCGTGGGACATCCGGGGAGCTGTTTTTT.